The 30 T cell receptor beta chains below all came from one sample that was sequenced in a study of T cells after yellow fever vaccination. TCRdb redid the calling of the 5' RACE reads with MiXCR, one entry per CDR3 protein. The table lists around 73,000 distinct CDR3 sequences, approximately 7.5% of them singletons. Sequencing was performed on CD8+ T cells sorted from PBMCs, taken on the day of the yellow fever booster vaccination. The receptor source for this set is a man in his thirties or forties who received the YFV17D yellow fever vaccine.

The chain uses TRBV12-3 or TRBV12-4 and TRBJ2-1, with D unclear. The CDR3 length is 16 residues. V was pared by 5 bases and J by 9 bases, with 23 bases between. CDR3 protein: CASSPPPGPHVGEQFF. CDR3 in DNA: TGTGCCAGCAGTCCGCCCCCCGGACCCCACGTGGGTGAGCAGTTCTTC.

The V and J genes are TRBV4-3 and TRBJ2-7; tentatively, D is TRBD2 (5 bases). V dropped 0 bases and J dropped 1 base, with 10 bases sitting between them. Germline CDR1 LGHNA, CDR2 YSLEER. The CDR3 covers 15 residues. DNA for the CDR3: TGCGCCAGCAGCCAAGACCCGACTAATTCCTACGAGCAGTACTTC. It is translated as CASSQDPTNSYEQYF.

The chain's CDR3 is CASGWGKTEAFF. In DNA form, the CDR3 reads TGTGCCAGTGGGTGGGGCAAAACTGAAGCTTTCTTT. This chain links TRBV19 with TRBJ1-1; tentatively, D is TRBD1 (5 bases). The germline V gene encodes CDR1 LNHDA and CDR2 SQIVND (reference sequence). The CDR3 sequence is 12 residues long. V gave up 8 bases and J gave up 5 bases, with 12 bases separating them. Filled out from reference TRBV19 and TRBJ1-1, the complete variable domain reads DGGITQSPKYLFRKEGQNVTLSCEQNLNHDAMYWYRQDPGQGLRLIYYSQIVNDFQKGDIAEGYSVSREKKESFPLTVTSAQKNPTAFYLCASGWGKTEAFFGQGTRLTVV.

This clonotype occurred many times. This chain joins TRBV7-2 and TRBJ2-5; 9 nucleotides align to TRBD1. Trimming at V came to 2 bases and at J to 2 bases, leaving 6 bases not matched to a gene. This CDR3 comprises 16 residues. The germline CDR1 and CDR2 sequences are SGHTA and FQGNSA. The CDR3 region has the DNA TGTGCCAGCAGCTTAATCACAGGGGGCTCACAAGAGACCCAGTACTTC. This encodes CASSLITGGSQETQYF.

This clonotype showed up many times. The chain recombines TRBV7-8 with TRBJ2-1; D gene unclear. V lost 5 bases and J 8 bases, leaving 13 bases between the germline ends. CDR1 and CDR2 (germline): SGHVS, FQNEAQ. The CDR3 loop spans 13 amino acids. The CDR3 here is CASSPLGWDEQFF. Written as DNA, the CDR3 is TGTGCCAGCAGCCCCCTAGGTTGGGATGAGCAGTTCTTC.

The rearrangement links TRBV7-8 to TRBJ2-7, with unresolved D. This CDR3 region has 15 residues. The V gene's germline CDR1 is SGHVS and CDR2 FQNEAQ. Deletions cut 2 bases from V and 2 bases from J, with 13 bases between. Here the CDR3 DNA reads TGTGCCAGCAGCTTATTCCTAGGTAGGGCCTACGAGCAGTACTTC. Protein sequence: CASSLFLGRAYEQYF.

This clonotype was observed many times. The chain employs TRBV20-1 and TRBJ2-5; the D is unclear. Deletions cut 1 base from V and 5 bases from J, with 14 bases between. Germline V gives CDR1 DFQATT, CDR2 SNEGSKA (reference sequence). This CDR3 is built from 14 residues. The DNA for the CDR3 is TGCAGTGCTAGAGGTTTTTCGGATTCGGAGACCCAGTACTTC. Translated, it gives CSARGFSDSETQYF.

To note about this clonotype: A read error may produce the germline difference seen at one junction end. This chain uses TRBV18 with TRBJ2-7, with D tentatively TRBD2 (6 bases). The CDR3 sequence is 16 residues long. Germline lookup yields CDR1 KGHSH and CDR2 LQKENI. CDR3 in amino acids: CCSAHHPSDPSYEQYF. The CDR3 DNA sequence: TGCTGCAGTGCTCACCACCCTAGCGACCCATCCTACGAGCAGTACTTC.

This clonotype was seen many times. V usage is TRBV4-3 and J usage is TRBJ2-7; D tentatively fits TRBD1 or TRBD2 (7 bases each). CDR1 is LGHNA and CDR2 is YSLEER in the germline V gene. The V and J ends lost 1 base and 3 bases respectively, with 10 bases between them. The CDR3 runs 14 residues. Here the CDR3 DNA reads TGCGCCAGCAGCCAAGCCAGGGGGGGCTACGAGCAGTACTTC. Amino acids: CASSQARGGYEQYF.

The table lists this clonotype with a few counts. The chain is built from TRBV7-6 and TRBJ2-3; 10 nucleotides line up with TRBD2. CDR1 is SGHVS, CDR2 FNYEAQ, per germline. This CDR3 is built from 17 residues. V shed 3 bases, J shed 0 bases, and the junction held 6 bases outside the gene matches. CDR3 protein: CASSFQREGSSTDTQYF. Written as DNA, the CDR3 is TGTGCCAGCAGCTTCCAGCGGGAGGGAAGTAGCACAGATACGCAGTATTTT. Variable domain in full (rest from reference TRBV7-6 and TRBJ2-3): GAGVSQSPRYKVTKRGQDVALRCDPISGHVSLYWYRQALGQGPEFLTYFNYEAQQDKSGLPNDRFSAERPEGSISTLTIQRTEQRDSAMYRCASSFQREGSSTDTQYFGPGTRLTVL.

This clonotype was counted only a few times. The rearrangement links TRBV29-1 to TRBJ1-1; no clear D gene. Trimming took 5 bases from V and 4 from J, leaving 11 bases between them. This CDR3 has 12 amino acids. Germline V gives CDR1 SQVTM, CDR2 ANQGSEA. CDR3 DNA: TGCAGCGTTATGGATATCTTCACTGAAGCTTTCTTT. This codes for CSVMDIFTEAFF.

This clonotype has more than one count but fewer than ten. In DNA form, the CDR3 reads TGCAGCGTTGAAAGTGGAGAATCTGAAGCTTTCTTT. It encodes CSVESGESEAFF. The J gene is TRBJ1-1, the V gene TRBV29-1; no firm D call. Germline assignment: CDR1 SQVTM and CDR2 ANQGSEA. Trimming stripped 2 bases from V and 6 bases from J, with 10 bases between. This CDR3 is built from 12 residues.

As to this clonotype: A much larger clone differs by one base, so this may be a read error. The chain carries TRBV6-2 or TRBV6-3 and TRBJ2-1; 8 nucleotides align to TRBD2. Germline V gene data show CDR1 as MNHEY and CDR2 as SVGEGT. The CDR3 contains 14 residues. Trimming removed 6 bases from V and 4 bases from J; junction bases left unmatched: 5. CDR3 sequence reads: CASRWTSSYNEQFF. DNA of the CDR3: TGTGCCAGCAGATGGACTAGCAGTTACAATGAGCAGTTCTTC.

This clonotype showed up just a few times. The rearrangement joins TRBV5-6 to TRBJ2-7; 11 bases align to TRBD2. After removal of 4 bases from V and 6 bases from J, the junction contained 9 bases not matched to a gene. This CDR3 spans 15 amino acids. The germline gives CDR1 SGHDT, CDR2 YYEEEE. CDR3 region: CASSPTSGDPFEQYF. As DNA, the CDR3 is TGTGCCAGCAGCCCGACTAGCGGGGATCCCTTCGAGCAGTACTTC.

This chain connects TRBV10-3 to TRBJ2-1, with D perhaps being TRBD1 or TRBD2 (5 bases each). Germline loops: CDR1 ENHRY, CDR2 SYGVKD. V was cut by 3 bases and J by 3 bases, with 9 bases left in between. The CDR3 contains 14 residues. The CDR3 region has the DNA TGTGCCATCAGTGATGGGACGGGCTACAATGAGCAGTTCTTC. The encoded protein is CAISDGTGYNEQFF.

This clonotype was observed a few times. The V gene is TRBV6-5, the J gene TRBJ1-2; D gene unclear. CDR3 length equals 14 residues. Germline lookup yields CDR1 MNHEY and CDR2 SVGAGI. V was clipped by 0 bases and J by 4 bases, with 9 bases between them. CDR3 sequence reads: CASSYSGPFYGYTF. In DNA, the CDR3 is TGTGCCAGCAGTTACTCTGGACCGTTCTATGGCTACACCTTC.

The rearrangement uses TRBV20-1 and TRBJ2-1; D ambiguous. V shed 0 bases and J shed 9 bases, with 9 bases lying between them. The CDR3 is made up of 12 amino acids. The V gene's germline CDR1 is DFQATT and CDR2 SNEGSKA (reference sequence). The CDR3 bases are TGCAGTGCTAGAGATTTGGGCAGTGAGCAGTTCTTC. The encoded protein is CSARDLGSEQFF.

Only a few counts were recorded for this clonotype. V and J are TRBV4-1 and TRBJ2-7, with D unresolved. The V gene lost 0 bases and the J gene lost 3 bases, with 9 bases spanning the gap. The CDR3 consists of 14 residues. In germline, CDR1 is MGHRA, CDR2 YSYEKL. This chain's CDR3 is CASSQDSDFYEQYF. The CDR3 coding sequence is TGCGCCAGCAGCCAAGATTCAGACTTCTACGAGCAGTACTTC.

The V gene is TRBV9, the J gene TRBJ2-3, with 10 bases that match TRBD2. The length of the CDR3 is 17 residues. Germline V lookup: CDR1 SGDLS, CDR2 YYNGEE. The ends lost 3 bases at V and 3 bases at J; junction bases unmatched: 10. CDR3 protein: CASSGGAGGPFTDTQYF. CDR3 coding DNA: TGTGCCAGCAGCGGCGGAGCGGGAGGGCCCTTTACAGATACGCAGTATTTT.

This clonotype occurred a few times. The V call is TRBV7-9, the J call TRBJ2-1, with D unclear. Germline V CDR1 and CDR2: SEHNR, FQNEAQ (reference sequence). V dropped 4 bases and J dropped 9 bases, with 10 bases sitting between them. This CDR3 is 12 amino acids long. This CDR3 is CASSYSPPEQFF. The CDR3 DNA reads as TGTGCCAGCAGCTACTCCCCCCCTGAGCAGTTCTTC. Full variable domain (remainder filled in from reference TRBV7-9 and TRBJ2-1): DTGVSQNPRHKITKRGQNVTFRCDPISEHNRLYWYRQTLGQGPEFLTYFQNEAQLEKSRLLSDRFSAERPKGSFSTLEIQRTEQGDSAMYLCASSYSPPEQFFGPGTRLTVL.

J is TRBJ2-1 and V is TRBV29-1; 7 bases fit TRBD2. The V and J ends lost 4 bases and 9 bases, in that order; junction bases with no gene match: 6. Germline V gene data show CDR1 as SQVTM and CDR2 as ANQGSEA. The CDR3 sequence is 12 residues long. CDR3 nucleotide sequence: TGCAGCGTTGTTTGGGAGCGGGGTGAGCAGTTCTTC. The encoded protein is CSVVWERGEQFF.

A few counts support this clonotype. V and J are TRBV27 and TRBJ2-1; 7 nucleotides line up with TRBD1. Unmatched junction bases numbered 11, after V lost 5 bases and J lost 7 bases. Germline CDR1 is MNHEY and CDR2 is SMNVEV (reference sequence). CDR3 length: 15 residues. The CDR3 spells CASSLTPTGLNEQFF. The DNA for the CDR3 is TGTGCCAGCAGTCTTACGCCGACAGGGTTAAATGAGCAGTTCTTC.

This clonotype appeared many times. The chain uses TRBV5-1 and TRBJ1-2; D is unresolved. Trimming left V 3 bases short and J 3 bases short, with 15 bases between. The CDR3 has 15 amino acids. The germline V gene has CDR1 SGHRS and CDR2 YFSETQ. The CDR3 region has the DNA TGCGCCAGCAGCTCCTTGGAGGCCGGCGACTATGGCTACACCTTC. Translated: CASSSLEAGDYGYTF.

This clonotype was recorded at least ten times. The V gene is TRBV5-1, the J gene TRBJ2-7; 9 nucleotides align to TRBD1. Germline V gene sequence: CDR1 SGHRS, CDR2 YFSETQ. The CDR3 loop spans 18 amino acids. With 3 bases clipped from V and 4 bases from J, the junction kept 17 bases outside the gene matches. The DNA of the CDR3 is TGCGCCAGCAGCTACCACGGGATGGGGACAGGGCTTATGTACGAGCAGTACTTC. Translating gives CASSYHGMGTGLMYEQYF.

By proportion, this clonotype is medium-sized. V is TRBV7-8 and J is TRBJ1-1; unclear D gene. The CDR3 runs to 14 residues. Germline CDR1 is SGHVS and CDR2 is FQNEAQ. The V end was cut by 4 bases, the J end by 6 bases, with 15 bases between. Here the CDR3 reads CASSSERGVPEAFF. In DNA form, the CDR3 reads TGTGCCAGCAGCTCAGAGCGGGGTGTCCCTGAAGCTTTCTTT.

This rearrangement joins TRBV4-1 to TRBJ1-4; 9 bases are shared with TRBD1. Germline-derived CDR1 and CDR2 are MGHRA and YSYEKL. With V trimmed by 5 bases and J by 2 bases, 12 bases remained unmatched. The CDR3 runs 18 residues. CDR3 loop: CASSTQFGQGLTNEKLFF. As DNA, the CDR3 is TGCGCCAGCAGCACTCAATTCGGACAGGGGTTGACTAATGAAAAACTGTTTTTT.

This chain connects TRBV10-2 to TRBJ2-5; D is undetermined. CDR3 length equals 11 residues. Trimming left V 10 bases short and J 4 bases short, with 10 bases between. The V gene's germline CDR1 is WSHSY and CDR2 SAAADI. The CDR3, as DNA: TGCGCCACCCATTTTAGAGAGACCCAGTACTTC. It translates to CATHFRETQYF.

In its sample, this clonotype was seen a few times. The V call is TRBV3-1, the J call TRBJ2-5, with a weak D call TRBD1 (5 bases). The V end lost 6 bases, the J end lost 4 bases, and 21 bases lay between the germline ends. The germline V gene has CDR1 LGHDT and CDR2 YNNKEL (reference sequence). This CDR3 comprises 16 residues. The CDR3 DNA reads as TGTGCCAGCAGTCCTCCTTTTGACAGCGTTGGAGAGACCCAGTACTTC. Translation gives CASSPPFDSVGETQYF.

The chain employs TRBV28 and TRBJ2-1, with TRBD2 identical over 7 bases. Germline V lookup: CDR1 MDHEN, CDR2 SYDVKM. V lost 3 bases to trimming and J lost 0 bases; unmatched junction nucleotides: 2. This CDR3 contains 15 residues. The CDR3: CASSFRGSSYNEQFF. DNA of the CDR3: TGTGCCAGCAGTTTCCGCGGGAGCTCCTACAATGAGCAGTTCTTC.

The rearrangement uses TRBV5-4 and TRBJ2-7, with D possibly TRBD1 on 5 matching bases. Trimming removed 0 bases at V and 0 bases at J, with 10 bases between. CDR3 size: 15 residues. In germline, CDR1 is SGHNT, CDR2 YYREEE (reference sequence). CDR3 loop: CASSLDAGNSYEQYF. The CDR3 region has the DNA TGTGCCAGCAGCTTGGATGCAGGGAACTCCTACGAGCAGTACTTC.